The T cell receptor (beta chain) under discussion was sequenced for a study of blood T cell repertoires in COVID-19. Overall study: The origin of the acute and convalescent COVID-19 samples was the United States, Italy and Spain. PBMCs, B-cell-depleted T cells, or T cells provided the cDNA or gDNA that made up the material.

The length of the CDR3 is 14 residues. The germline gives CDR1 SGHVS, CDR2 FQNEAQ. V dropped 1 base and J dropped 7 bases, with 13 bases sitting between them. Authors' analysis steps: The authors estimated nucleated cell counts from reference gene primer amplification. The table came from immunoSEQ multiplex PCR; TCRdb's copy has only in-frame clones and leaves some out. That table supplies the V and J calls and clone size; D and trimming were determined from the DNA. This sample has 250,000 to 300,000 clones, with 87% found just once. The chain combines TRBV7-8 with TRBJ1-1, with D possibly matching TRBD1 (6 bases). Material: peripheral blood. The receptor was isolated from a woman aged 45-65 years who had recovered from COVID-19. The DNA for the CDR3 is TGTGCCAGCAGCTTAGAGGGAGGGGGGCTTGAAGCTTTCTTT. As protein: CASSLEGGGLEAFF.